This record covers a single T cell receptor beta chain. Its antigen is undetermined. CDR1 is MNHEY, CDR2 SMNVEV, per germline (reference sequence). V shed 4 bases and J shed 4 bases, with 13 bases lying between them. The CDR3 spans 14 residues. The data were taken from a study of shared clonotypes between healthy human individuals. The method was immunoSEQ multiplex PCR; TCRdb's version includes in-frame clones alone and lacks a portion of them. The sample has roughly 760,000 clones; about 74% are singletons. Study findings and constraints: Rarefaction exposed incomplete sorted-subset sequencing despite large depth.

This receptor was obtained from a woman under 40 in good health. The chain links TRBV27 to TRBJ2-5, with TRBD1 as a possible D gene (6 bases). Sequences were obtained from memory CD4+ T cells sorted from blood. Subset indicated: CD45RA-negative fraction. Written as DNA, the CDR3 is TGTGCCAGCAGTTCGGGGCAGGGGCCAGAGACCCAGTACTTC. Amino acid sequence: CASSSGQGPETQYF.